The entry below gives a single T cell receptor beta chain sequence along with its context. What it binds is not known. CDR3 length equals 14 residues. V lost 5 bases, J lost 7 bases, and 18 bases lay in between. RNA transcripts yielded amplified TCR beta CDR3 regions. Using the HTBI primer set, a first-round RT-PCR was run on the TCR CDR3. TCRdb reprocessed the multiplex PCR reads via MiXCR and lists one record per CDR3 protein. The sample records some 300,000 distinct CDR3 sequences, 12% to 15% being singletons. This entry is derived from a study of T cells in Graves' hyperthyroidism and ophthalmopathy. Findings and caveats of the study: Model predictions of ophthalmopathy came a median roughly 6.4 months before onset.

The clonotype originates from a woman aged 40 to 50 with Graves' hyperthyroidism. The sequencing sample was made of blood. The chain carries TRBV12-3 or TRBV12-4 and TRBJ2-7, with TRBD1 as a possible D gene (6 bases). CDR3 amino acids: CASSPLQGLGEQYF. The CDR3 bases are TGTGCCAGCAGTCCTCTACAGGGTTTGGGGGAGCAGTACTTC.